This paragraph reports one TCR beta chain. Its antigen remains unknown. These data originate in a study of CD8 T cells in Susac syndrome. Study-wide findings and caveats: Regarding the TCR sequencing and HLA analysis, the study admitted that a relatively small number of individuals were involved.

The germline V gene has CDR1 SGHRS and CDR2 YFSETQ. V lost 0 bases, J lost 1 base, and 7 bases lay in between. The CDR3 runs 14 residues. TCR beta from blood CD8+ and CD4+ T cells was sequenced. Reverse transcription used about 0.45 to 1 ug RNA and random hexamers. Amplification of TCR beta CDR3 by immunoSEQ multiplex PCR spanned 54 Vbeta and 13 Jbeta. TCRdb re-derived calls from the immunoSEQ multiplex PCR reads in MiXCR, one entry per CDR3 protein. The table lists more than 80,000 distinct CDR3 sequences, approximately 93% of them singletons, with 0.41% in the top ten. The chain is built from TRBV5-1 and TRBJ1-1; no clear D. Sequencing was done on a sample of CD8+ T cells from PBMCs. The sequence was collected from a human donor with Susac syndrome. The CDR3 here is CASSLARQNTEAFF. CDR3 DNA sequence: TGCGCCAGCAGCTTGGCCCGACAGAACACTGAAGCTTTCTTT.